These T cell receptor beta chains were read from a single sample in a study of T cell changes during pregnancy in multiple sclerosis. Method: immunoSEQ multiplex PCR; TCRdb's copy keeps in-frame clones and lacks some. This table holds around 20,000 clones, approximately 88% found once. The sample here was CD8+ T cells from peripheral blood mononuclear cells, taken after pregnancy. The receptors here all came from a female donor in good health, enrolled as a control in a pregnancy study. The CDR3 runs from the conserved cysteine through the conserved F or W. The D gene is left open where the match is weak. Not every row has a clone size; where given, it reads once, few, many or a size class.

DNA,CDR3,size,J,V,D
TGTGCCAGCAGTTGCATCAGGGTTGCTAATGAAAAACTGTTTTTT,CASSCIRVANEKLFF,-,TRBJ1-4,TRBV7-2,-
TGTGCCAGCAGCTTTCCGGATCCGGGGGTGGAAACTGAAGCTTTCTTT,CASSFPDPGVETEAFF,-,TRBJ1-1,TRBV7-8,-
TGTGCCTGGAGTGTCCTGGGAGGGGGCAATGAGCAGTTCTTC,CAWSVLGGGNEQFF,-,TRBJ2-1,TRBV30,-
TGTGCCTGGAGTCTGGGGGGACAGCCTAACACCGGGGAGCTGTTTTTT,CAWSLGGQPNTGELFF,-,TRBJ2-2,TRBV30,-
TGTGCCAGTAGTATTAGGGGAGGGTTCGGGAACACTGAAGCTTTCTTT,CASSIRGGFGNTEAFF,-,TRBJ1-1,TRBV19,-
TGTGCCAGCAGCGTAGCTGGGACAGGGGGCACTGAAGCTTTCTTT,CASSVAGTGGTEAFF,-,TRBJ1-1,TRBV9,TRBD1
TGTGCCAGCAGTAAGGGGGCCAGCACAGATACGCAGTATTTT,CASSKGASTDTQYF,-,TRBJ2-3,TRBV6-4,TRBD1
TGTGCCAGCAGCTTAGGCGGGGACTACGAGCAGTACTTC,CASSLGGDYEQYF,-,TRBJ2-7,TRBV7-6,-
TGTGCCAGCAGCGCCCAGCTGGGGGGTGTCTATGGCTACACCTTC,CASSAQLGGVYGYTF,-,TRBJ1-2,TRBV9,-
TGTGCCAGCAGCTTGGTGGAGGACGGTTACAATGAGCAGTTCTTC,CASSLVEDGYNEQFF,-,TRBJ2-1,TRBV5-4,-
TGTGCCAGCACCTATGTGTCGGGGGGGTCCTCCTACGAGCAGTACTTC,CASTYVSGGSSYEQYF,-,TRBJ2-7,TRBV5-6,TRBD2
TGTGCCAGCAGACTAAATACTAACAGGGTTGGCTACACCTTC,CASRLNTNRVGYTF,-,TRBJ1-2,TRBV6-5,-
TGTGCCAGCACCCCCGTCCTGACTAGCGGGGGCGAGACCCAGTACTTC,CASTPVLTSGGETQYF,-,TRBJ2-5,TRBV2,TRBD2
TGTGCCAGCTATGGACGGGGAGACATTCAGTACTTC,CASYGRGDIQYF,-,TRBJ2-4,TRBV27,-
TGTGCCAGCAGCTCCGCTGTGGACAGGGCCGAAAAACTGTTTTTT,CASSSAVDRAEKLFF,-,TRBJ1-4,TRBV7-9,TRBD1
TGTGCCAGCATTTTGACAGGGGGAAATCAGCCCCAGCATTTT,CASILTGGNQPQHF,-,TRBJ1-5,TRBV6-6,TRBD1
TGTGCCAGTAGTGTCCGGGACACAAATCAGCCCCAGCATTTT,CASSVRDTNQPQHF,-,TRBJ1-5,TRBV19,-
TGTGCCAGCAGCAAGGAGGGGCGTCGGCGGGACGAGCAGTACTTC,CASSKEGRRRDEQYF,-,TRBJ2-7,TRBV21-1,-
TGTGCCTGGAGTGTGGAATGGACAGGGAATAACATTCAGTACTTC,CAWSVEWTGNNIQYF,-,TRBJ2-4,TRBV30,TRBD1
TGTGCCAGCTCCCTTCCCGACAGGCTCTCTGGGGCCAACGTCCTGACTTTC,CASSLPDRLSGANVLTF,-,TRBJ2-6,TRBV18,-
TGTGCCAGCAGCTTAGATCCAGGGAACTATGGCTACACCTTC,CASSLDPGNYGYTF,once,TRBJ1-2,TRBV11-2,-
TGTGCCAGCACCTTTACTGAGGATTCTAACTATGGCTACACCTTC,CASTFTEDSNYGYTF,-,TRBJ1-2,TRBV13,-
TGTGCCAGCAGCTCCCGGACTAGCACAGATACGCAGTATTTT,CASSSRTSTDTQYF,-,TRBJ2-3,TRBV7-2,-
TGTGCCAGCAGCTTAGGGTCTACAGCGGGCGGCTATGGCTACACCTTC,CASSLGSTAGGYGYTF,-,TRBJ1-2,TRBV7-6,-
TGTGCCAGCAGCCGACAGGGGGCGATCGCTTTCTTT,CASSRQGAIAFF,few,TRBJ1-1,TRBV27,TRBD1
TGCGCCAGCAGCCAAGGATTCTCGTCTTCGGCTGCGGGTAGGGAAAAACTGTTTTTT,CASSQGFSSSAAGREKLFF,-,TRBJ1-4,TRBV4-3,-
TGTGCCAGTAGTTCCCCACTCTCCTACGAGCAGTACTTC,CASSSPLSYEQYF,-,TRBJ2-7,TRBV19,-
TGTGCCAGCAGCGAAGCGGGGGGACCATCCTATTCCTACACCGGGGAGCTGTTTTTT,CASSEAGGPSYSYTGELFF,-,TRBJ2-2,TRBV9,TRBD2
TGTGCCAGCAGTGACGGGACAGGGTTAGATACGCAGTATTTT,CASSDGTGLDTQYF,-,TRBJ2-3,TRBV25-1,TRBD1
TGTGCCAGCAGCACCTCCTACGAGCAGTACTTC,CASSTSYEQYF,-,TRBJ2-7,TRBV7-2,-
TGTGCCAGCAGTTTTGCAGGGTACGGCTACACCTTC,CASSFAGYGYTF,-,TRBJ1-2,TRBV27,-
TGTGCCAGCAGCCCAGGGTTCGGCACTGAAGCTTTCTTT,CASSPGFGTEAFF,-,TRBJ1-1,TRBV5-6,-
TGCGCCAGCAGCCAAGATCCGAGACAGGGCTTGAGCTTCGACGAGCAGTACTTC,CASSQDPRQGLSFDEQYF,once,TRBJ2-7,TRBV4-1,TRBD1
TGTGCCAGCAGGCAGGACTCCTACAATGAGCAGTTCTTC,CASRQDSYNEQFF,-,TRBJ2-1,TRBV11-2,-
TGCGCCAGCAGCCTAGCGGTGAACACCGGGGAGCTGTTTTTT,CASSLAVNTGELFF,-,TRBJ2-2,TRBV5-1,TRBD2
TGTGCCAGCAGCGGGGGACTAGCGGGGCCCTACGAGCAGTACTTC,CASSGGLAGPYEQYF,-,TRBJ2-7,TRBV11-3,TRBD2
TGTGCCAGTAGTCATACGACAGGGGGCAACACTGAAGCTTTCTTT,CASSHTTGGNTEAFF,-,TRBJ1-1,TRBV19,TRBD1
TGCGCCAGCAGCCAAGGGGACAGGGTCGGGAACACCATATATTTT,CASSQGDRVGNTIYF,once,TRBJ1-3,TRBV4-3,TRBD1
TGTGCCAGCTTCGGAGAATCGGACAGTTTCTCTGGGGCCAACGTCCTGACTTTC,CASFGESDSFSGANVLTF,-,TRBJ2-6,TRBV2,-
TGTGCCAGCAGCTCCGTACAGAGCACAGATACGCAGTATTTT,CASSSVQSTDTQYF,-,TRBJ2-3,TRBV7-9,-
TGTGCCAGCAGCTTTCACCCCGGGACAGGGCCTGAAAAACTGTTTTTT,CASSFHPGTGPEKLFF,-,TRBJ1-4,TRBV5-4,TRBD1
TGTGCCAGCAGTTTCCATGAGTCTGGAAACACCATATATTTT,CASSFHESGNTIYF,-,TRBJ1-3,TRBV6-5,-
TGTGCCAGCAGCCGCCAGAATGGTCAGCCCCAGCATTTT,CASSRQNGQPQHF,-,TRBJ1-5,TRBV7-9,-
TGTGCCACCAGTATCACCGGGACTAGCTACAATGAGCAGTTCTTC,CATSITGTSYNEQFF,-,TRBJ2-1,TRBV15,TRBD2
TGTGCCAGCAGCTCCGAGGCCGGGACAGGGTTCACTGAAGCTTTCTTT,CASSSEAGTGFTEAFF,-,TRBJ1-1,TRBV9,TRBD1
TGTGCCAGCAGCTTGGGGGGTATGGCTTTCTTT,CASSLGGMAFF,-,TRBJ1-1,TRBV7-2,-
TGTGCCTGGAGTGTACTGGGCAGGGGCACTGAAGCTTTCTTT,CAWSVLGRGTEAFF,-,TRBJ1-1,TRBV30,-
TGTGCCAGCAGCTTACCAGGGGGTAACACTGAAGCTTTCTTT,CASSLPGGNTEAFF,-,TRBJ1-1,TRBV7-9,TRBD1
TGTGCCTGGAGTGTACGGGACAGGGACACCGGGGAGCTGTTTTTT,CAWSVRDRDTGELFF,-,TRBJ2-2,TRBV30,TRBD1
TGTGCCAGCAGCTTGGGCGGGGGGCCCTACAATGAGCAGTTCTTC,CASSLGGGPYNEQFF,-,TRBJ2-1,TRBV11-2,TRBD2